This T cell receptor beta chain originates from a study of PD-L1 blockade in urothelial cancer. The wider study: The researchers analyzed blood 3 weeks (second dose) and 6 weeks after treatment start. Blood-derived samples held a median roughly 140,000 T cells.

Sequencing was performed with immunoSEQ multiplex PCR; in TCRdb, only in-frame clones are kept and a portion is missing. The sample has 120,000 or so clones; more than 75% are singletons. Sample time point: peripheral blood 6 weeks after treatment start. Germline V gene lookup returns CDR1 SGHRS and CDR2 YFSETQ. CDR3 size: 12 residues. V was cut by 5 bases and J by 3 bases, with 8 bases left in between. The chain combines TRBV5-1 with TRBJ2-5, with a tentative D call TRBD1 (5 bases). Sequencing used PBMCs, obtained around atezolizumab (anti-PD-L1) treatment. The TCR originated in a man aged 50 to 59 with urothelial cancer. CDR3 nucleotides: TGCGCCAGCAGGAAGGGGAAAGAGACCCAGTACTTC. This gives the protein CASRKGKETQYF.